A selection of T cell receptor beta chains follows, all from one sample in a study of T cell repertoires in cytomegalovirus infection. Their cognate antigens are unknown. TCRdb re-called the reads with MiXCR, one entry per CDR3 protein. The sample has 44,000 or so distinct CDR3 sequences; 20% to 25% are singletons. Specimen: CD8+ T cells from cultured PBMCs, collected from culture after CMV antigen stimulation. Receptor source: a human donor in good health (CMV status not recorded). Some clones in this sample may be carry-over from other donors' samples. CDR3s include the opening cysteine and the closing phenylalanine or tryptophan. The D gene is left open where the match is weak. Expanded clones get a size class; other rows say once, few or many, or leave the size out.

j_call d_call v_call clone_size cdr3_aa cdr3_nt
TRBJ1-1 TRBD1 TRBV7-8 NA CASRRQGDLEAFF TGTGCCAGCAGACGTCAGGGGGACCTCGAAGCTTTCTTT
TRBJ1-2 NA TRBV20-1 NA CSAYPPAGTQVDGYTF TGCAGTGCTTATCCCCCGGCCGGGACGCAGGTTGATGGCTACACCTTC
TRBJ1-2 NA TRBV6-1 NA CASKAGVAANYGYTF TGTGCCAGTAAAGCGGGGGTTGCGGCTAACTATGGCTACACCTTC
TRBJ2-2 NA TRBV14 NA CASSQMVSGDFTGELFF TGTGCCAGCAGCCAAATGGTTTCGGGGGATTTCACCGGGGAGCTGTTTTTT
TRBJ2-3 TRBD2 TRBV7-2 NA CASSLGRAGATDTQYF TGTGCCAGCAGCTTAGGGAGGGCGGGAGCCACAGATACGCAGTATTTT
TRBJ2-3 NA TRBV7-9 few CASSSRDFFTDTQYF TGTGCCAGCAGCTCCAGGGACTTCTTCACAGATACGCAGTATTTT
TRBJ1-2 NA TRBV4-3 few CASSPFHDSGHYGYTF TGCGCCAGCAGTCCTTTCCACGACAGCGGCCACTATGGCTACACCTTC
TRBJ1-5 NA TRBV9 NA CASSVDPRKPQHF TGTGCCAGCAGCGTGGATCCGAGAAAGCCCCAGCATTTT
TRBJ1-2 NA TRBV6-2/TRBV6-3 NA CASGPFPPGYTF TGTGCCAGCGGCCCCTTCCCACCTGGCTACACCTTC
TRBJ1-1 NA TRBV11-2 few CASSLVRVNEAFF TGTGCCAGCAGCTTAGTCAGGGTCAATGAAGCTTTCTTT
TRBJ1-1 NA TRBV7-9 NA CASSLPEGGSFEAFF TGTGCCAGCAGCCTACCGGAAGGGGGGTCGTTTGAAGCTTTCTTT
TRBJ1-5 NA TRBV7-9 NA CASSLGGVNQPQHF TGTGCCAGCAGCTTAGGCGGGGTCAATCAGCCCCAGCATTTT
TRBJ2-1 TRBD2 TRBV7-6 NA CASSTGTSGLIQHRNEQFF TGTGCCAGCAGCACCGGGACTAGCGGGTTAATACAGCATCGCAATGAGCAGTTCTTC
TRBJ2-1 TRBD1 TRBV2 few CASGRQGEREQFF TGTGCCAGCGGGAGACAGGGGGAGCGGGAGCAGTTCTTC
TRBJ2-1 NA TRBV23-1 few CASSQVRLPGYNEQFF TGCGCCAGCAGTCAAGTCAGGTTGCCTGGCTACAATGAGCAGTTCTTC
TRBJ1-2 NA TRBV12-3/TRBV12-4 NA CASRWDYGYTF TGTGCCAGCAGGTGGGACTATGGCTACACCTTC
TRBJ2-7 TRBD1 TRBV11-1 few CASSRTGRTYEQYF TGTGCCAGCAGCCGGACAGGGCGAACCTACGAGCAGTACTTC
TRBJ2-1 NA TRBV19 NA CASSIFGGFYNEQFF TGTGCCAGTAGTATTTTTGGGGGTTTCTACAATGAGCAGTTCTTC
TRBJ1-1 NA TRBV20-1 NA CSAPPLWENTEAFF TGCAGTGCCCCTCCCTTATGGGAGAACACTGAAGCTTTCTTT
TRBJ2-1 TRBD2 TRBV6-6 few CASSPGLAGGNEQFF TGTGCCAGCAGTCCTGGACTAGCGGGAGGTAATGAGCAGTTCTTC
TRBJ2-2 TRBD2 TRBV10-3 few CAIRGTSGSTGELFF TGTGCCATCAGGGGGACTAGCGGAAGCACCGGGGAGCTGTTTTTT
TRBJ2-1 TRBD2 TRBV6-1 NA CASSEGLGGNEQFF TGTGCCAGCAGTGAGGGACTAGGAGGCAATGAGCAGTTCTTC
TRBJ2-1 NA TRBV2 once CASNLGGTGGRHEQFF TGTGCCAGCAATCTGGGGGGGACAGGAGGTCGACATGAGCAGTTCTTC
TRBJ1-1 NA TRBV10-3 few CAIREVGTNTEAFF TGTGCCATCAGGGAGGTAGGGACGAACACTGAAGCTTTCTTT
TRBJ2-5 TRBD1 TRBV4-2 NA CASSPRDRGWRETQYF TGTGCCAGCAGCCCACGGGACAGGGGTTGGCGAGAGACCCAGTACTTC
TRBJ1-2 NA TRBV7-9 few CASSLSRDNYGYTF TGTGCCAGCAGCTTATCTAGGGACAACTATGGCTACACCTTC
TRBJ1-1 NA TRBV7-6 NA CASSLGQASNTEAFF TGTGCCAGCAGCTTAGGACAGGCGTCGAACACTGAAGCTTTCTTT
TRBJ2-3 NA TRBV6-4 NA CASSDGDGSGTDTQYF TGTGCCAGCAGTGATGGTGACGGGAGTGGGACAGATACGCAGTATTTT
TRBJ2-7 NA TRBV7-2 NA CASSLRVLEFEQYF TGTGCCAGCAGCTTACGCGTACTTGAGTTCGAGCAGTACTTC
TRBJ2-2 TRBD1 TRBV4-1 NA CASSHPGQGHIITGELFF TGCGCCAGCAGCCACCCGGGACAGGGTCATATTATCACCGGGGAGCTGTTTTTT
TRBJ2-1 TRBD2 TRBV7-8 NA CASSSTSGGTYNEQFF TGTGCCAGCAGCTCAACTAGCGGGGGGACCTACAATGAGCAGTTCTTC
TRBJ2-5 NA TRBV7-6 NA CASRFGGPRGQETQYF TGTGCCAGCAGATTCGGGGGACCGCGGGGCCAAGAGACCCAGTACTTC
TRBJ2-7 TRBD2 TRBV7-2 few CASSWGLASSYEQYF TGTGCCAGCAGCTGGGGACTAGCTTCTAGTTACGAGCAGTACTTC
TRBJ2-2 TRBD1 TRBV4-3 NA CASSQGQGYGELFF TGCGCCAGCAGCCAAGGACAGGGGTATGGGGAGCTGTTTTTT
TRBJ2-2 TRBD2 TRBV27 few CASSPGLGLSGELFF TGTGCCAGCAGTCCGGGACTAGGTTTGTCCGGGGAGCTGTTTTTT
TRBJ1-5 NA TRBV7-4 few CASSAKQGHNQPQHF TGTGCCAGCAGCGCTAAACAGGGCCATAATCAGCCCCAGCATTTT
TRBJ1-1 NA TRBV6-2/TRBV6-3 NA CASSRRDSPGDMNTEAFF TGTGCCAGCAGTCGCCGCGACAGCCCGGGGGACATGAACACTGAAGCTTTCTTT
TRBJ1-5 TRBD1 TRBV2 once CASSGQGSNQPQHF TGTGCCAGCAGTGGACAGGGTTCCAATCAGCCCCAGCATTTT
TRBJ1-1 NA TRBV7-8 few CASSLAREGGAFF TGTGCCAGCAGCTTGGCCCGGGAAGGCGGAGCTTTCTTT
TRBJ2-3 TRBD2 TRBV10-1 few CASSALAGVGDTQYF TGCGCCAGCAGTGCGTTAGCGGGAGTGGGAGATACGCAGTATTTT
TRBJ1-5 NA TRBV7-2 once CASSLVFGGGQPQHF TGTGCCAGCAGCTTAGTATTCGGGGGGGGGCAGCCCCAGCATTTT
TRBJ1-5 NA TRBV7-2 NA CASSPERVNQPQHF TGTGCCAGCAGCCCGGAGAGGGTCAATCAGCCCCAGCATTTT